What follows are 18 T cell receptor beta chains derived from one specimen sequenced in a study of T cell clonality in common variable immunodeficiency. The repertoire was sequenced with immunoSEQ multiplex PCR; TCRdb's copy has only in-frame clones and lacks some. The sample includes tens of thousands of clones, none of them occurring once. Material for sequencing was peripheral blood mononuclear cells. These receptors were obtained from a person between 18 and 75 years old in good health.

This clone was observed many times. From the germline J gene comes the end of the CDR3, since the read stops 3 residues before it. The rearrangement joins TRBV20-1 to TRBJ2-5, with TRBD2 matching over 14 bases. The J segment lost 2 bases and the V segment lost 5 bases, leaving 4 bases of the junction unmatched. The CDR3 totals 15 residues. The V gene's germline CDR1 is DFQATT and CDR2 SNEGSKA (reference sequence). The DNA read from the CDR3 is TGCAGTGCTTCAAGACTAGCGGGAGGGCAAGAGACC. Protein sequence: CSASRLAGGQET. The full-length CDR3 reads as CSASRLAGGQETQYF.

There are many counts of this clone. CDR3 DNA (partial): TGTGCCACCAGCAGAGATGACAGGTTGTCTGAAAAA. Protein: CATSRDDRLSEK. The full CDR3 is CATSRDDRLSEKLFF. The rearrangement uses TRBV15 and TRBJ1-4; weak D call: TRBD1 (6 bases). The read comes to an end 3 residues before the CDR3 does, leaving the germline J gene to fill in the end. With 0 bases removed from V and 7 bases from J, the gap between germline ends came to 12 bases. The CDR3 contains 15 residues. The germline V gene has CDR1 LNHNV and CDR2 YYDKDF (reference sequence).

This clone was seen repeatedly, ten times or more. The sequence runs out 3 residues before the end of the CDR3; the remainder is reconstructed from the germline J gene. The chain recombines TRBV6-1 with TRBJ1-4; D is unclear. Germline CDR1 MNHNS, CDR2 SASEGT. V shed 2 bases and J shed 4 bases, with 17 bases lying between them. The CDR3 has 17 amino acids. The CDR3 DNA, read in part, is TGTGCCAGCAGTGAAACCACGGTAGCATTCTTTAATGAAAAA. This encodes CASSETTVAFFNEK. The entire CDR3 protein reads CASSETTVAFFNEKLFF.

This clone was counted at least ten times. The read terminates 3 residues ahead of where the CDR3 ends, so the germline J gene completes it. The chain uses TRBV19 and TRBJ1-6, with 8 bases fitting TRBD1. Germline CDR1 and CDR2: LNHDA and SQIVND (reference sequence). J was trimmed by 0 bases and V by 0 bases; bases with no gene match: 10. The CDR3 extends over 20 amino acids. The CDR3 reads CASSIEGTGGESSYNSPLHF. The part of the CDR3 DNA that was read is TGTGCCAGTAGTATAGAGGGGACAGGCGGCGAGAGCTCCTATAATTCACCC.

This clone came up many times. The missing CDR3 end, 3 residues past where the read stops, is filled in from the germline J gene. This rearrangement joins TRBV20-1 to TRBJ2-2; 7 bases are shared with TRBD2. CDR1 is DFQATT, CDR2 SNEGSKA, per germline (reference sequence). This CDR3 is built from 16 residues. J lost 7 bases, V lost 0 bases, and 11 bases had no gene match. The sequenced CDR3 bases are TGCAGTGCTAGAGATTGGGGGGGACTCTGGGGCGGGGAG. Translated: CSARDWGGLWGGE. The complete CDR3 sequence is CSARDWGGLWGGELFF.

This clone was counted between two and nine times. From the germline J gene comes the end of the CDR3, since the read stops 3 residues before it. The chain has TRBV2 and TRBJ1-1; D remains unclear. Germline assignment: CDR1 SNHLY and CDR2 FYNNEI. There are 14 residues in the CDR3. The V end was cut by 6 bases, the J end by 1 base, with 12 bases between. Partial CDR3 DNA: TGTGCCAGCAGGCATTCCTCAGGGAACACTGAA. Amino acid sequence: CASRHSSGNTE. The complete CDR3 sequence is CASRHSSGNTEAFF.

This clone was found many times. The DNA ends 3 residues before the CDR3 does, and the rest of the CDR3 is filled in from the germline J gene. The V call is TRBV20-1, the J call TRBJ2-1, with 14 bases identical to TRBD2. Trimming took 6 bases from V and 8 from J; bases not matched to a gene: 12. The CDR3 has 16 residues. CDR1 DFQATT and CDR2 SNEGSKA come from the germline V gene (reference sequence). The CDR3 bases that were read are TGCAGTGCCAGACACGGACTAGCGGGAGGATCCCATGAG. Translation: CSARHGLAGGSHE. The full CDR3 is CSARHGLAGGSHEQFF.

This clone was recorded many times. Read data end 3 residues before the CDR3 end; the end is taken from the germline J gene. This chain joins TRBV20-1 and TRBJ2-7; TRBD2 matches at 8 bases. The CDR3 is 14 residues long. Germline CDR1 is DFQATT and CDR2 is SNEGSKA (reference sequence). After removal of 3 bases from V and 3 bases from J, the junction contained 7 bases not matched to a gene. The CDR3 region is CSARSSGTHYEQYF. The sequenced CDR3 bases are TGCAGTGCTAGGAGTAGCGGGACGCACTACGAG.

This clone was counted ten times or more. The CDR3 end lies 3 residues beyond the end of the read and is filled in from the germline J gene. J is TRBJ2-3 and V is TRBV5-1; 10 nucleotides align to TRBD2. Unmatched junction bases numbered 3, after V lost 2 bases and J lost 0 bases. CDR3 length equals 16 residues. CDR1 is SGHRS and CDR2 is YFSETQ in the germline V gene. The DNA read from the CDR3 is TGCGCCAGCAGCTTAGGACTAGCGGAGAGCACAGATACG. It encodes CASSLGLAESTDT. The entire CDR3 protein reads CASSLGLAESTDTQYF.

This clone was observed many times. The read terminates 3 residues before the CDR3 end, so the remaining end is supplied by the germline J gene. This sequence joins TRBV5-4 and TRBJ1-1, with 8 bases aligning to TRBD1. The germline CDR1 and CDR2 sequences are SGHNT and YYREEE (reference sequence). The CDR3 totals 15 residues. CDR3 amino acids: CASSLGQGQVIRAFF. The part of the CDR3 DNA that was read is TGTGCCAGCAGCTTGGGACAGGGACAGGTAATACGG.

A note on this clone: The missing CDR3 end, 3 residues past where the read stops, is filled in from the germline J gene. The chain combines TRBV7-6 with TRBJ1-1; D may be TRBD1 (6 bases). This CDR3 spans 13 amino acids. CDR1 and CDR2 (germline): SGHVS, FNYEAQ. CDR3 residues: CASSWGRGGEAFF. The sequenced CDR3 bases are TGTGCCAGCAGCTGGGGGCGGGGGGGCGAA.

Many counts were recorded for this clone. The observed sequence ends 3 residues before the CDR3 terminus, with the missing tail filled in from the germline J gene. V gene TRBV19 combines with J gene TRBJ2-2; D perhaps matches TRBD2 (7 bases). V was shortened by 4 bases and J by 2 bases, with 20 bases between the two germline ends. The CDR3 has 18 amino acids. Germline CDR1 reads LNHDA; CDR2 reads SQIVND (reference sequence). This CDR3 reads CASSKGGVRLGNTGELFF. CDR3 DNA, as far as it was read: TGTGCCAGTAGTAAAGGGGGGGTACGGTTGGGAAACACCGGGGAG.

This clone was seen many times. The sequenced fragment ends 3 residues before the CDR3 boundary, so the rest is inferred from the germline J gene. The V call is TRBV7-9, the J call TRBJ1-4, with unresolved D. Germline CDR1 is SEHNR and CDR2 is FQNEAQ (reference sequence). Trimming shortened V by 2 bases and J by 1 base, and 8 bases separated the two germline ends. This CDR3 region has 15 residues. CDR3 DNA, as far as it was read: TGTGCCAGCAGCTTAATCGGGGTAACTAATGAAAAA. This gives the protein CASSLIGVTNEK. The entire CDR3 sequence reads CASSLIGVTNEKLFF. The variable domain in full, completed from reference TRBV7-9 and TRBJ1-4, reads DTGVSQNPRHKITKRGQNVTFRCDPISEHNRLYWYRQTLGQGPEFLTYFQNEAQLEKSRLLSDRFSAERPKGSFSTLEIQRTEQGDSAMYLCASSLIGVTNEKLFFGSGTQLSVL.

In the case of this clone: The read terminates 3 residues ahead of where the CDR3 ends, so the germline J gene completes it. The gene calls are TRBV7-2 and TRBJ2-3; TRBD2 is a possible D gene (7 bases). This CDR3 spans 15 amino acids. Deletions cut 5 bases from V and 8 bases from J, with 20 bases between. Germline CDR1 is SGHTA and CDR2 is FQGNSA. Incomplete CDR3 DNA: TGTGCCAGCAGCCTGGGGGCGGGAGCAGTCAGTACG. Translation: CASSLGAGAVST. In full, the CDR3 reads CASSLGAGAVSTQYF. The entire variable domain, with the rest obtained from reference TRBV7-2 and TRBJ2-3, is as follows: GAGVSQSPSNKVTEKGKDVELRCDPISGHTALYWYRQSLGQGLEFLIYFQGNSAPDKSGLPSDRFSAERTGGSVSTLTIQRTQQEDSAVYLCASSLGAGAVSTQYFGPGTRLTVL.

This clone has a count of ten or more. The read stops 3 residues short of the end of the CDR3; the missing end is completed from the germline J gene. The rearrangement joins TRBV20-1 to TRBJ2-3, with D perhaps assigned TRBD1 or TRBD2 (5 bases each). CDR3 size: 14 residues. V lost 0 bases and J 6 bases, leaving 13 bases between the germline ends. Germline V CDR1 and CDR2: DFQATT, SNEGSKA (reference sequence). The part of the CDR3 DNA that was read is TGCAGTGCTAGAGATAGAGGGGCGAGGGATACG. Its protein is CSARDRGARDT. The whole CDR3 sequence reads CSARDRGARDTQYF.

This clone was counted many times. The read terminates 3 residues before the CDR3 end, so the remaining end is supplied by the germline J gene. V gene TRBV20-1 combines with J gene TRBJ1-5; 9 positions match TRBD1. The CDR3 totals 14 residues. The V segment lost 0 bases and the J segment 6 bases; nucleotides outside the gene matches: 3. Germline CDR1 and CDR2: DFQATT and SNEGSKA (reference sequence). CDR3 bases read: TGCAGTGCTAGAGACGGACAGGGGTTTCAGCCC. It codes for CSARDGQGFQP. In full, the CDR3 is CSARDGQGFQPQHF.

At least ten counts were recorded for this clone. The CDR3 region is CASSLGGRTEAFF. CDR3 DNA, as far as it was read: TGTGCCAGCAGTCTGGGGGGTCGCACTGAA. This sequence joins TRBV28 and TRBJ1-1, with D tentatively TRBD1 (5 bases). With the read ending 3 residues before the CDR3 end, the germline J gene is used to fill in that end. Germline assignment: CDR1 MDHEN and CDR2 SYDVKM. Trimming removed 5 bases at V and 4 bases at J, with 11 bases between. The CDR3 spans 13 residues.

This clone occurred many times. The read ends 3 residues shy of where the CDR3 ends; the end is completed using the germline J gene. The V and J genes are TRBV6-1 and TRBJ1-5; D remains ambiguous. The V end lost 4 bases, the J end lost 5 bases, and 9 bases lay between the germline ends. The CDR3 has 13 amino acids. Germline V gene sequence: CDR1 MNHNS, CDR2 SASEGT. CDR3 bases read: TGTGCCAGCAGTGGTTGGGCCGATCAGCCC. This gives the protein CASSGWADQP. The complete CDR3 sequence is CASSGWADQPQHF.